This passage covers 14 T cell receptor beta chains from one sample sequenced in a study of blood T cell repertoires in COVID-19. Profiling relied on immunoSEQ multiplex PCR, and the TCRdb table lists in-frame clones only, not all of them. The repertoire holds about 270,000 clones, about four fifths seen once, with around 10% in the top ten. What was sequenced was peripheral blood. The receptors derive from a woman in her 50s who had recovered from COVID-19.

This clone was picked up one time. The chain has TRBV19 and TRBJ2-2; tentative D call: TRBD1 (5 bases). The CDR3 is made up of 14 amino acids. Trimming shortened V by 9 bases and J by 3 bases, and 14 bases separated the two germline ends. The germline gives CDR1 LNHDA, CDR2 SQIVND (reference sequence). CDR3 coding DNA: TGTGCCAGCACTATCAGGGTAGACACCGGGGAGCTGTTTTTT. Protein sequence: CASTIRVDTGELFF.

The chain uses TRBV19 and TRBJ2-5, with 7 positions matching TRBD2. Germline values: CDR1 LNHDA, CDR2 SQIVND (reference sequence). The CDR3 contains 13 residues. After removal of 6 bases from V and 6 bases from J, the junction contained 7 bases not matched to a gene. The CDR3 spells CASRRGMGKTQYF. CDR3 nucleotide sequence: TGTGCCAGTAGGCGGGGGATGGGGAAGACCCAGTACTTC.

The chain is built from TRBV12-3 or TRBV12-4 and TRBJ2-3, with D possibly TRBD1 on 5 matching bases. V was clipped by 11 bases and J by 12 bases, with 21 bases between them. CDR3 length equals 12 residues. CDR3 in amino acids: CAEGQGWGQQYF. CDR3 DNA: TGTGCCGAAGGACAAGGCTGGGGCCAACAGTATTTT.

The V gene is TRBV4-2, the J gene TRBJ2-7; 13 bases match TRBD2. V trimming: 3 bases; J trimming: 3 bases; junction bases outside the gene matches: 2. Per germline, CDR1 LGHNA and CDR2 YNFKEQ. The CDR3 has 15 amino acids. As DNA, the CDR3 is TGTGCCAGCAGCCAGGGGACTAGCGGGAACTACGAGCAGTACTTC. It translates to CASSQGTSGNYEQYF.

CDR3 nucleotides: TGCGCCAGCAGCCCGGGACTGCTGAACACCGGGGAGCTGTTTTTT. Translation: CASSPGLLNTGELFF. The rearrangement links TRBV23-1 to TRBJ2-2; a possible D gene is TRBD2 (6 bases). TRBV23-1 is an ORF for which the function is uncertain. V lost 6 bases and J lost 1, with 12 bases in between. CDR3 length: 15 amino acids.

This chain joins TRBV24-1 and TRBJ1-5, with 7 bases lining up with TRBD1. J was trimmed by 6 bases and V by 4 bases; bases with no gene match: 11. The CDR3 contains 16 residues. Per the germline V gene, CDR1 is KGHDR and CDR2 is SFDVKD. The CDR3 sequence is CATSDSSQGLGQPQHF. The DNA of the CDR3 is TGTGCCACCAGTGACTCTTCACAGGGGTTAGGTCAGCCCCAGCATTTT.

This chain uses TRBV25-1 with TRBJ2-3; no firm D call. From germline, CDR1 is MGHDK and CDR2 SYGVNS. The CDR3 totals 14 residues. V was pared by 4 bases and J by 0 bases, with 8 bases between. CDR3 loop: CASSGLASTDTQYF. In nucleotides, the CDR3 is TGTGCCAGCAGTGGACTGGCTAGCACAGATACGCAGTATTTT.

The CDR3, as DNA: TGTGCCAGCAGCCTCACACCGAAGGGGGGGGCCTACGAGCAGTACTTC. Its protein is CASSLTPKGGAYEQYF. V gene TRBV5-5 combines with J gene TRBJ2-7; perhaps TRBD2 as D (7 bases). The CDR3 spans 16 residues. V was cut by 4 bases and J by 2 bases, with 19 bases left in between. Looked up from germline, CDR1 is SGHKS and CDR2 is YYEKEE (reference sequence). The variable domain in full, completed from reference TRBV5-5 and TRBJ2-7, reads DAGVTQSPTHLIKTRGQQVTLRCSPISGHKSVSWYQQVLGQGPQFIFQYYEKEERGRGNFPDRFSARQFPNYSSELNVNALLLGDSALYLCASSLTPKGGAYEQYFGPGTRLTVT.

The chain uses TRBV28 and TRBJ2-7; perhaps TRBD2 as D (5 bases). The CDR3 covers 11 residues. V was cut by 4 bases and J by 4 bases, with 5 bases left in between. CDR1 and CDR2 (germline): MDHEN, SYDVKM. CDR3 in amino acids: CASSSGYEQYF. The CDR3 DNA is TGTGCCAGCAGTTCGGGATACGAGCAGTACTTC.

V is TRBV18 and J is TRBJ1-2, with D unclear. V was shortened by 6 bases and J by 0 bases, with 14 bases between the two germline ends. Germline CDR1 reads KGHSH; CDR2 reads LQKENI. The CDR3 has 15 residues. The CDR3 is CASSPQGTTNYGYTF. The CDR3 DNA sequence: TGTGCCAGCTCGCCCCAAGGCACTACTAACTATGGCTACACCTTC. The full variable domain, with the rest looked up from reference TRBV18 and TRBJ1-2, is NAGVMQNPRHLVRRRGQEARLRCSPMKGHSHVYWYRQLPEEGLKFMVYLQKENIIDESGMPKERFSAEFPKEGPSILRIQQVVRGDSAAYFCASSPQGTTNYGYTFGSGTRLTVV.

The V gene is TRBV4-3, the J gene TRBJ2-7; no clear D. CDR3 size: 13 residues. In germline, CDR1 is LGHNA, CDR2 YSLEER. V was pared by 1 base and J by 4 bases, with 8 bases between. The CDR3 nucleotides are TGCGCCAGCAGCCAAGGCCAAACTTACGAGCAGTACTTC. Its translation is CASSQGQTYEQYF.

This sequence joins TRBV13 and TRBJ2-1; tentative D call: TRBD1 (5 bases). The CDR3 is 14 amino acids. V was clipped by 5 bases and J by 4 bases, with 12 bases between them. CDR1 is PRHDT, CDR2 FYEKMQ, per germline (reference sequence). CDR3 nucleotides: TGTGCCAGCAGCACACGACAGATATACAATGAGCAGTTCTTC. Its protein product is CASSTRQIYNEQFF.

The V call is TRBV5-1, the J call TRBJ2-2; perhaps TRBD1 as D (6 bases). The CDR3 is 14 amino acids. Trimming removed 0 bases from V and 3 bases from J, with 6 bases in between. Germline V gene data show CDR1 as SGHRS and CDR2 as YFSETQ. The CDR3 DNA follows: TGCGCCAGCAGCTTGGGACAGGACACCGGGGAGCTGTTTTTT. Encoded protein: CASSLGQDTGELFF.

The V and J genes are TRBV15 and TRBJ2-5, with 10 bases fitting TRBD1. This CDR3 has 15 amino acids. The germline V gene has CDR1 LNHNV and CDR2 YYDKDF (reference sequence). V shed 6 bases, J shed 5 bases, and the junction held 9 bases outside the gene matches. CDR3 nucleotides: TGTGCCACCAGTACCGGGACAGGGGAGTGGGAGACCCAGTACTTC. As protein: CATSTGTGEWETQYF.